This TCR beta chain was recovered during a study of blood T cell repertoires in COVID-19. Study overall: Material from acute and convalescent COVID-19 was sourced from the United States, Italy and Spain. From T cells, B-cell-depleted T cells, or PBMCs came the material, which was cDNA or gDNA.

Per the study methods: Researchers report that nucleated cell counts were estimated from reference gene primer amplification. This table comes from immunoSEQ multiplex PCR, and its TCRdb copy is limited to in-frame clones, with some not included. The V and J calls and clone size are taken from that table; D and trimming were inferred from the DNA. The repertoire includes about 110,000 clones, approximately 92% of them detected once, and 32% sits in the top ten. The CDR3 consists of 14 residues. The V gene's germline CDR1 is MNHEY and CDR2 SMNVEV (reference sequence). V was shortened by 5 bases and J by 5 bases, with 13 bases between the two germline ends.

V gene TRBV27 combines with J gene TRBJ2-1; perhaps TRBD1 as D (6 bases). The clonotype was recovered from a woman of 80 years or more with acute or convalescent COVID-19. Material for sequencing was peripheral blood. CDR3 sequence (DNA): TGTGCCAGCAGTACGCTGGGACACGACAATGAGCAGTTCTTC. Translating it yields CASSTLGHDNEQFF.